The next 3 T cell receptor beta chains were all read from a single sample in a study of cytomegalovirus exposure and HLA in healthy donors. The repertoire was sequenced with immunoSEQ multiplex PCR; TCRdb's copy has only in-frame clones and lacks some. The repertoire includes 200,000 to 250,000 clones, about 91% of them detected once, and 2.9% sits in the top ten. Sequencing used PBMCs. These receptors were obtained from a woman between 18 and 29 years old in good health and CMV-seronegative.

V and J are TRBV7-9 and TRBJ2-5; D gene ambiguous. The V and J ends lost 5 bases and 5 bases respectively, with 15 bases between them. The CDR3 runs to 14 residues. Germline values: CDR1 SEHNR, CDR2 FQNEAQ (reference sequence). The CDR3 here is CASSPWAQTETQYF. CDR3 in DNA: TGTGCCAGCAGCCCGTGGGCCCAGACGGAGACCCAGTACTTC.

This chain links TRBV6-5 with TRBJ2-7, with 12 bases identical to TRBD2. The CDR3 consists of 15 residues. Germline V gives CDR1 MNHEY, CDR2 SVGAGI. Losses at the gene ends were 5 bases for V and 7 bases for J; bases not matched to a gene: 9. CDR3 in DNA: TGTGCCAGCAGTCCTAGCGGGAGGGCCGTGGGGGAGCAGTACTTC. Translation gives CASSPSGRAVGEQYF.

The chain carries TRBV7-9 and TRBJ2-1, with TRBD1 as a possible D gene (6 bases). Looked up from germline, CDR1 is SEHNR and CDR2 is FQNEAQ (reference sequence). The CDR3 is 16 residues long. Trimming removed 5 bases from V and 3 bases from J, with 17 bases in between. The DNA for the CDR3 is TGTGCCAGCAGCCATAACCAGGGGAGCAGCTACAATGAGCAGTTCTTC. Translation gives CASSHNQGSSYNEQFF.